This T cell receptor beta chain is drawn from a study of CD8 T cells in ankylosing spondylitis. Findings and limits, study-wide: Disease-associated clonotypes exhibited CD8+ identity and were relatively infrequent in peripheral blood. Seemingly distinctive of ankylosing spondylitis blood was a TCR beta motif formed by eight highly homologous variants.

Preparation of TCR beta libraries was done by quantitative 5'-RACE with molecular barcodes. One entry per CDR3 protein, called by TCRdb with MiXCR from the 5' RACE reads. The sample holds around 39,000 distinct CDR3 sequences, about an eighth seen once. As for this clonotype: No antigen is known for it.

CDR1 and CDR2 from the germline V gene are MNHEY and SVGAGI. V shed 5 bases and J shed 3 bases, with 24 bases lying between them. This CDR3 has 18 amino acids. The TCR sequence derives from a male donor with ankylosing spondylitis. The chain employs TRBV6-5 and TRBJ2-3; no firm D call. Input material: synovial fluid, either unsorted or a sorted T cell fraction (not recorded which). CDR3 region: CASSTDSRGIVRTDTQYF. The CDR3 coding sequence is TGTGCCAGCAGTACTGACTCGCGCGGTATTGTTCGTACAGATACGCAGTATTTT.